One sample yielded the 24 T cell receptor beta chains listed below, sequenced in a study of Ad26.COV2.S vaccination and SARS-CoV-2 variants. Treatment specified: about 20 received Ad26.COV2.S at low or high dose, single or two shots; five or six received placebo; per-sample allocation not given. Repertoires come from day 63 after the first vaccine or placebo injection. Only in-frame clones appear in the TCRdb table, and some are missing; sequencing was by immunoSEQ multiplex PCR. The sample has more than 300,000 clones, just over 85% seen once. This specimen consisted of peripheral blood, obtained in a trial of Ad26.COV2.S vaccine versus placebo. The receptors come from a person aged 18-60 years who received the Ad26.COV2.S COVID-19 vaccine or a placebo.

The V and J genes are TRBV6-6 and TRBJ1-5, with a tentative D call TRBD1 (5 bases). V dropped 7 bases and J dropped 2 bases, with 15 bases sitting between them. Germline lookup yields CDR1 MNHNY and CDR2 SVGAGI (reference sequence). CDR3 length: 15 amino acids. The CDR3 region is CASIAGDARNQPQHF. CDR3 bases: TGTGCCAGCATTGCCGGGGACGCTCGCAATCAGCCCCAGCATTTT.

J is TRBJ1-6 and V is TRBV30; 10 positions agree with TRBD1. There are 16 residues in the CDR3. The V and J ends lost 4 bases and 9 bases, in that order; junction bases with no gene match: 12. Germline assignment: CDR1 GTSNPN and CDR2 SVGIG (reference sequence). As DNA, the CDR3 is TGTGCCTGGATTATACTCCGGGACAGGGGCTTTTCACCCCTCCACTTT. This translates into CAWIILRDRGFSPLHF.

This clone showed up just once. The V and J genes are TRBV5-1 and TRBJ2-1; TRBD1 aligns across 7 bases. Trimming took 4 bases from V and 5 from J; bases not matched to a gene: 15. The length of the CDR3 is 17 residues. The germline V gene has CDR1 SGHRS and CDR2 YFSETQ. The CDR3 reads CASSATGQWLVNNEQFF. The DNA for the CDR3 is TGCGCCAGCAGCGCCACGGGACAGTGGTTAGTCAACAATGAGCAGTTCTTC.

Written as DNA, the CDR3 is TGTGCCAGCAGCGTAGCTAGTGGCAAGAATGAGCAGTTCTTC. This gives the protein CASSVASGKNEQFF. The V gene is TRBV9, the J gene TRBJ2-1; D remains unclear. The germline gives CDR1 SGDLS, CDR2 YYNGEE. The CDR3 runs to 14 residues. The ends were cut back, 0 bases at V and 7 bases at J, with 11 bases in the middle.

This clone occurred once. Here the CDR3 reads CSVEEGTGGSFYSYGYTF. For the CDR3, the DNA is TGCAGCGTTGAGGAGGGGACAGGGGGCTCTTTTTATAGCTATGGCTACACCTTC. The genes are TRBV29-1 and TRBJ1-2; 12 bases are shared with TRBD1. V lost 3 bases and J lost 4; bases outside the gene matches: 15. The CDR3 runs to 18 residues. The germline V gene has CDR1 SQVTM and CDR2 ANQGSEA.

The CDR3 DNA reads as TGTGCCGGATCCGGGGTTCAGCCCCCCTACGAGCAGTACTTC. Its translation: CAGSGVQPPYEQYF. This chain uses TRBV28 with TRBJ2-7, with TRBD2 as a possible D gene (5 bases). V gave up 11 bases and J gave up 2 bases, with 19 bases separating them. CDR3 size: 14 residues. Germline CDR1 is MDHEN and CDR2 is SYDVKM.

V usage is TRBV3-1 (or the pseudogene TRBV3-2) and J usage is TRBJ1-3; D is unclear. Trimming removed 1 base from V and 0 bases from J, with 10 bases in between. CDR1 is LGHDT and CDR2 is YNNKEL in the germline V gene (reference sequence). There are 16 residues in the CDR3. The CDR3 sequence: CASSQARAFSGNTIYF. DNA for the CDR3: TGTGCCAGCAGCCAAGCGCGGGCCTTCTCTGGAAACACCATATATTTT.

The chain links TRBV18 to TRBJ2-7; 10 bases are shared with TRBD2. V dropped 6 bases and J dropped 1; count of bases not matched to a gene: 3. This CDR3 has 14 amino acids. Germline V lookup: CDR1 KGHSH, CDR2 LQKENI. The CDR3 here is CASSQTSGSYEQYF. The CDR3, as DNA: TGTGCCAGCTCTCAGACTAGCGGGTCCTACGAGCAGTACTTC.

The chain uses TRBV10-1 and TRBJ1-1; D not certain. The CDR3 is 16 residues long. The germline CDR1 and CDR2 sequences are WNHNN and SYGVQD (reference sequence). Trimming removed 4 bases at V and 4 bases at J, with 19 bases between. CDR3 coding DNA: TGCGCCAGCAGTGTCGGCAGGTCCGCGGTTATCACTGAAGCTTTCTTT. Its protein is CASSVGRSAVITEAFF.

The chain carries TRBV5-1 and TRBJ2-5; no firm D call. V dropped 2 bases and J dropped 5 bases, with 7 bases sitting between them. This CDR3 is 12 amino acids long. CDR1 is SGHRS and CDR2 is YFSETQ in the germline V gene. CDR3 nucleotides: TGCGCCAGCAGCTTCAGTTTCGAGACCCAGTACTTC. Encoded protein: CASSFSFETQYF.

This clone was counted once. The CDR3 protein is CASSLDPSPNYGYTF. In DNA, the CDR3 is TGTGCCAGCAGCTTAGACCCAAGCCCTAACTATGGCTACACCTTC. The rearrangement uses TRBV11-2 and TRBJ1-2; D not resolved. Germline V gene lookup returns CDR1 SGHAT and CDR2 FQNNGV. The V end lost 0 bases, the J end lost 0 bases, and 8 bases lay between the germline ends. This CDR3 has 15 amino acids. Complete variable domain (other parts from reference TRBV11-2 and TRBJ1-2): EAGVAQSPRYKIIEKRQSVAFWCNPISGHATLYWYQQILGQGPKLLIQFQNNGVVDDSQLPKDRFSAERLKGVDSTLKIQPAKLEDSAVYLCASSLDPSPNYGYTFGSGTRLTVV.

The chain carries TRBV6-6 and TRBJ2-3, with D possibly TRBD1 on 6 matching bases. V gave up 0 bases and J gave up 3 bases, with 13 bases separating them. Germline V CDR1 and CDR2: MNHNY, SVGAGI (reference sequence). The length of the CDR3 is 16 residues. CDR3 in amino acids: CASSYSSRGMTDTQYF. For the CDR3, the DNA is TGTGCCAGCAGTTACTCAAGCAGGGGCATGACAGATACGCAGTATTTT.

The rearrangement links TRBV11-2 to TRBJ1-2; a weak D match, TRBD1 (6 bases). The CDR3 is 16 amino acids. V was trimmed by 2 bases and J by 2 bases, leaving 15 bases between them. Germline-derived CDR1 and CDR2 are SGHAT and FQNNGV. For the CDR3, the DNA is TGTGCCAGCAGCTTATCCGCGGGGGGCCCAAACTATGGCTACACCTTC. Its protein product is CASSLSAGGPNYGYTF.

The CDR3: CASSPRRWDTQYF. The CDR3 coding sequence is TGTGCCAGCAGCCCACGACGGTGGGATACGCAGTATTTT. The V call is TRBV7-6, the J call TRBJ2-3; D call uncertain. Germline CDR1 reads SGHVS; CDR2 reads FNYEAQ. Trimming stripped 5 bases from V and 6 bases from J, with 12 bases between. This CDR3 region has 13 residues.

This chain uses TRBV5-1 with TRBJ2-6, with 8 nucleotides matching TRBD2. The trim removed 4 bases at V and 1 base at J, leaving 10 bases unmatched. CDR3 length equals 18 residues. Germline assignment: CDR1 SGHRS and CDR2 YFSETQ. The CDR3 DNA is TGCGCCAGCAGCCAGGGACTAGTTGGGGGGTCTGGGGCCAACGTCCTGACTTTC. It yields the protein CASSQGLVGGSGANVLTF.

The chain is built from TRBV3-1 (or the pseudogene TRBV3-2) and TRBJ1-4; unclear D gene. From germline, CDR1 is LGHDT and CDR2 YNNKEL (reference sequence). Trimming shortened V by 1 base and J by 8 bases, and 11 bases separated the two germline ends. The CDR3 loop spans 14 amino acids. CDR3 protein: CASSQGVGGEKLFF. The CDR3, as DNA: TGTGCCAGCAGCCAAGGGGTAGGCGGGGAAAAACTGTTTTTT.

This chain uses TRBV10-3 with TRBJ1-3, with D tentatively TRBD1 (6 bases). The V end was cut by 4 bases, the J end by 2 bases, with 15 bases between. The CDR3 extends over 16 amino acids. The V gene's germline CDR1 is ENHRY and CDR2 SYGVKD. The CDR3 here is CAISGGGGTTGNTIYF. CDR3 bases: TGTGCCATCAGTGGGGGGGGAGGGACAACTGGAAACACCATATATTTT.

The chain joins TRBV5-1 to TRBJ2-3; perhaps TRBD1 as D (5 bases). The CDR3 is 15 amino acids. Trimming pared 4 bases from V and 0 bases from J, leaving 12 bases between. Germline V CDR1 and CDR2: SGHRS, YFSETQ. CDR3: CASSITGMSTDTQYF. DNA for the CDR3: TGCGCCAGCAGCATAACAGGAATGAGCACAGATACGCAGTATTTT.

A few counts support this clone. The V gene is TRBV13, the J gene TRBJ1-2; TRBD1 matches at 11 bases. Germline lookup yields CDR1 PRHDT and CDR2 FYEKMQ (reference sequence). CDR3 length: 15 amino acids. The trim removed 2 bases at V and 7 bases at J, leaving 6 bases unmatched. CDR3 region: CASSLPGQGVFGYTF. The CDR3 bases are TGTGCCAGCAGCTTACCGGGACAGGGGGTATTTGGCTACACCTTC.

This chain connects TRBV5-4 to TRBJ2-5; 10 bases are a match to TRBD2. The V gene's germline CDR1 is SGHNT and CDR2 YYREEE (reference sequence). After removal of 4 bases from V and 5 bases from J, the junction contained 14 bases not matched to a gene. This CDR3 comprises 17 residues. The CDR3 loop reads CASSLGLASRVEETQYF. Written as DNA, the CDR3 is TGTGCCAGCAGCCTGGGACTAGCGTCTAGGGTGGAGGAGACCCAGTACTTC. Drawing the rest from reference TRBV5-4 and TRBJ2-5, the complete variable domain is ETGVTQSPTHLIKTRGQQVTLRCSSQSGHNTVSWYQQALGQGPQFIFQYYREEENGRGNFPPRFSGLQFPNYSSELNVNALELDDSALYLCASSLGLASRVEETQYFGPGTRLLVL.

This chain links TRBV14 with TRBJ1-5; D call uncertain. This CDR3 contains 13 residues. V shed 1 base and J shed 3 bases, with 4 bases lying between them. In germline, CDR1 is SGHDN, CDR2 FVKESK. The CDR3 DNA reads TGTGCCAGCAGCCAAGGGTCCAATCAGCCCCAGCATTTT. Translating it yields CASSQGSNQPQHF.

The CDR3 is CASSYSHRGNTEAFF. The DNA for the CDR3 is TGTGCCAGCAGTTACTCCCACAGGGGTAACACTGAAGCTTTCTTT. This rearrangement joins TRBV6-5 to TRBJ1-1, with 7 nucleotides matching TRBD1. Germline loops: CDR1 MNHEY, CDR2 SVGAGI. CDR3 size: 15 residues. V was pared by 0 bases and J by 2 bases, with 3 bases of the junction left unmatched.

J is TRBJ1-1 and V is TRBV18; tentatively, D is TRBD1 (6 bases). Trimming removed 3 bases at V and 1 base at J, with 12 bases between. CDR3 length: 15 amino acids. From germline, CDR1 is KGHSH and CDR2 LQKENI. CDR3 amino acids: CASSPAARGNTEAFF. The CDR3 bases are TGTGCCAGCTCACCTGCCGCCAGGGGGAACACTGAAGCTTTCTTT.

This clone was observed a handful of times. CDR3 residues: CASSRGTGPTDTQYF. The CDR3 DNA follows: TGTGCCAGCAGCCGCGGGACAGGGCCCACAGATACGCAGTATTTT. J is TRBJ2-3 and V is TRBV5-5, with 9 bases identical to TRBD1. The CDR3 consists of 15 residues. The V gene's germline CDR1 is SGHKS and CDR2 YYEKEE (reference sequence). V gave up 4 bases and J gave up 2 bases; unmatched junction bases: 5.